Listed below are T cell receptor beta chains from one sample, sequenced in a study of CD8 T cells in ankylosing spondylitis. TCRdb re-called the 5' RACE reads with MiXCR, one entry per CDR3 protein. The table lists around 490,000 distinct CDR3 sequences, approximately 5.3% of them singletons, with around 3.5% in the top ten. The source material was blood, either unsorted or a sorted T cell fraction (not recorded which). The receptors stem from a male donor with ankylosing spondylitis. CDR3s include the opening cysteine and the closing phenylalanine or tryptophan. The order of the fields is V gene, D gene, J gene, clone size, CDR3 DNA, CDR3 protein. D genes are given only for firm matches. Expanded clones are given a class, and other clones once, few, many or no size at all.

>TRBV7-9|NA|TRBJ1-1|NA
TGTGCCAGCAGGCCGATGGGGACTAACACTGAAGCTTTCTTT
CASRPMGTNTEAFF
>TRBV7-2|NA|TRBJ2-3|many
TGTGCCAGCAGCACAAGGGGGACAGATACGCAGTATTTT
CASSTRGTDTQYF
>TRBV10-3|TRBD2|TRBJ2-3|many
TGTGCCATCAGTGAGCTCTGGCGGGGGTCCCCAGATACGCAGTATTTT
CAISELWRGSPDTQYF
>TRBV27|NA|TRBJ2-5|many
TGTGCCAGCACACGTGGGTCCCCCGGGGCTCAAGAGACCCAGTACTTC
CASTRGSPGAQETQYF
>TRBV10-3|TRBD1|TRBJ2-7|few
TGTGCCATCAGTGAGTCGAAGGACAGGAATACCTACGAGCAGTACTTC
CAISESKDRNTYEQYF
>TRBV3-1|NA|TRBJ2-7|NA
TGTGCCAGCAGCCAAGGAAGCACCCTGTGGAGCTCCTACGAGCAGTACTTC
CASSQGSTLWSSYEQYF
>TRBV7-6|NA|TRBJ1-1|NA
TGTGCCAGCAGCTTAGAAGGGCGGGTTTCGAACACTGAAGCTTTCTTT
CASSLEGRVSNTEAFF
>TRBV7-2|NA|TRBJ1-1|NA
TGTGCCAGCAGCTTAGCTTTCGGGCAGAACACTGAAGCTTTCTTT
CASSLAFGQNTEAFF
>TRBV29-1|NA|TRBJ2-1|many
TGCAGCGTTCCGATACGATACAATGAGCAGTTCTTC
CSVPIRYNEQFF
>TRBV6-5|NA|TRBJ2-7|NA
TGTGCCAGCAGTTCCCCGACAGGGAGGAACGAGCAGTACTTC
CASSSPTGRNEQYF
>TRBV27|NA|TRBJ1-5|many
TGTGCCAGCAGTTTGAGTGGGCTTCAGCCCCAGCATTTT
CASSLSGLQPQHF
>TRBV6-5|NA|TRBJ2-7|many
TGTGCCAGCAGTTCCCGGCTGTACGAGCAGTACTTC
CASSSRLYEQYF
>TRBV20-1|TRBD1|TRBJ1-5|many
TGCAGTGCTAGAGATTGGCAGGGGGGAAGTCAGCCCCAGCATTTT
CSARDWQGGSQPQHF
>TRBV5-1|NA|TRBJ2-1|many
TGCGCCAGCAGATCGACAGCCTACAATGAGCAGTTCTTC
CASRSTAYNEQFF
>TRBV12-3/TRBV12-4|NA|TRBJ2-2|many
TGTGCCAGCAGTTTTCGTCATTCGAACACCGGGGAGCTGTTTTTT
CASSFRHSNTGELFF
>TRBV7-9|TRBD1|TRBJ1-6|many
TGTGCCAGCAGCCCTGGACAGGGAGATAATTCACCCCTCCACTTT
CASSPGQGDNSPLHF
>TRBV5-1|TRBD1|TRBJ2-5|many
TGCGCCAGCAGCTACAGACAGGGATTCGGGGAGACCCAGTACTTC
CASSYRQGFGETQYF
>TRBV20-1|NA|TRBJ1-2|many
TGCAGTGGCGCCCGGGGTGACCCTAACTATGGCTACACCTTC
CSGARGDPNYGYTF
>TRBV20-1|TRBD2|TRBJ2-1|many
TGCAGTGCTCTCCGGGTAGCGGGAGGTCATTACAATGAGCAGTTCTTC
CSALRVAGGHYNEQFF
>TRBV20-1|NA|TRBJ1-1|many
TGCAGTGCTAGATTGAACATAGGGAACACTGAAGCTTTCTTT
CSARLNIGNTEAFF
>TRBV7-9|NA|TRBJ2-1|many
TGTGCCAGCACCTTTAGCGGAAACTCCTACAATGAGCAGTTCTTC
CASTFSGNSYNEQFF
>TRBV27|TRBD1|TRBJ2-3|NA
TGTGCCAGCAGCCTGCGTCATCCAGGGGGAGATACGCAGTATTTT
CASSLRHPGGDTQYF
>TRBV6-1|NA|TRBJ1-1|many
TGTGCCAGCAGTGAAAATGCGATGAACACTGAAGCTTTCTTT
CASSENAMNTEAFF
>TRBV20-1|TRBD2|TRBJ2-7|many
TGCAGTGCTACGGGACTAGCGGGGGTCGAGCAGTACTTC
CSATGLAGVEQYF
>TRBV7-2|NA|TRBJ2-3|many
TGTGCCAGCAGCTTGGACGGCTTCACAGATACGCAGTATTTT
CASSLDGFTDTQYF
>TRBV10-3|TRBD2|TRBJ2-5|many
TGTGCCATCAGTGACCCGACTAGCGGCCAAGAGACCCAGTACTTC
CAISDPTSGQETQYF
>TRBV4-2|TRBD2|TRBJ2-1|many
TGTGCCAGCAGCGTTCTCCTAGCGGATTCCTACAATGAGCAGTTCTTC
CASSVLLADSYNEQFF
>TRBV13|NA|TRBJ1-6|NA
TGTGCCAGCAGCAATACCCGGCAGGGCGTAGGGAAGGCCCTCCACTTT
CASSNTRQGVGKALHF
>TRBV10-2|TRBD1|TRBJ1-2|many
TGCGCCGTCCTACAGGGGGAAGGTTACTATGGCTACACCTTC
CAVLQGEGYYGYTF
>TRBV7-7|NA|TRBJ2-7|many
TGTGCTAGCAGCCCAACTGGGGCGGCCGAGCAGTACTTC
CASSPTGAAEQYF
>TRBV25-1|NA|TRBJ2-1|many
TGTGCCAGCAGGGACCTCAACGGGGATGAGCAGTTCTTC
CASRDLNGDEQFF
>TRBV20-1|TRBD1|TRBJ2-1|many
TGCAGTGCTTGGACAGGGGCAGACAATGAGCAGTTCTTC
CSAWTGADNEQFF
>TRBV5-6|TRBD1|TRBJ2-7|many
TGTGCCAGCAGCTTGGGGGTTAGACAGGGGAACTACGAGCAGTACTTC
CASSLGVRQGNYEQYF
>TRBV5-1|NA|TRBJ2-2|NA
TGCGCCAGCAGAATAACCTCCGGGCTCAAAGGGGAGCTGTTTTTT
CASRITSGLKGELFF
>TRBV7-3|NA|TRBJ2-1|many
TGTGCCAGCAGCCCGGGCGCTAACAATGAGCAGTTCTTC
CASSPGANNEQFF
>TRBV10-3|NA|TRBJ1-6|many
TGTGCCATCAGTGAGTCATTGGCTTCACCCCTCCACTTT
CAISESLASPLHF
>TRBV9|NA|TRBJ2-2|many
TGTGCCAGCAGCGCAACGGACACCGGGGAGCTGTTTTTT
CASSATDTGELFF
>TRBV7-2|NA|TRBJ2-2|many
TGCGCCAGCAGCCTGCGGGGCACCGGGGAGCTGTTTTTT
CASSLRGTGELFF
>TRBV1|NA|TRBJ1-5|many
TGCACCAGCAGAGGACAGGATCAGCCCCAGCATTTT
CTSRGQDQPQHF
>TRBV6-2/TRBV6-3|NA|TRBJ2-7|many
TGTGCCAGCAGTTACTCGATTTGGTCCTACGAGCAGTACTTC
CASSYSIWSYEQYF
>TRBV7-2|TRBD1|TRBJ2-1|few
TGTGCCAGCAGCTTAAAACAGGGGAGAACCTACAATGAGCAGTTCTTC
CASSLKQGRTYNEQFF
>TRBV27|TRBD1|TRBJ2-1|many
TGTGCCAGCAGTTTACAGGGGGCCAATGAGCAGTTCTTC
CASSLQGANEQFF
>TRBV28|TRBD2|TRBJ2-1|NA
TGTGCCAGCAGTTCACTTGGGACTAGCGGGAGTAATGAGCAGTTCTTC
CASSSLGTSGSNEQFF
>TRBV20-1|TRBD2|TRBJ2-5|few
TGCAGTGCTAGAGATTTCGGCGGGAGAGGCGGTGAGACCCAGTACTTC
CSARDFGGRGGETQYF
>TRBV7-8|NA|TRBJ1-4|few
TGTGCCAGCAGCTTCGACCTACCAGGGAATGAAAAACTGTTTTTT
CASSFDLPGNEKLFF
>TRBV7-9|NA|TRBJ1-2|NA
TGTGCCAGCAGCTTAGATACAGCCAGCTATGGCTACACCTTC
CASSLDTASYGYTF
>TRBV12-5|NA|TRBJ2-1|many
TGTGCTAGTGGTTTTGAACTAGCTGGGCGGGCCTCCTACAATGAGCAGTTCTTC
CASGFELAGRASYNEQFF
>TRBV10-3|NA|TRBJ2-7|many
TGTGCCATCAGGGAACAGGCCTCCTACGAGCAGTACTTC
CAIREQASYEQYF
>TRBV5-1|NA|TRBJ2-2|many
TGCGCCAGCGAGGGAGCTCTCGCCGGGGAGCTGTTTTTT
CASEGALAGELFF
>TRBV29-1|TRBD2|TRBJ2-3|many
TGCAGCGTTGTGGGACTAGGCTTAGCAGATACGCAGTATTTT
CSVVGLGLADTQYF
>TRBV7-2|TRBD1|TRBJ1-5|many
TGTGCCAGCAGCGATGGACAGGTGAATCAGCCCCAGCATTTT
CASSDGQVNQPQHF
>TRBV24-1|NA|TRBJ2-5|few
TGTGCCACCAGTGACCCCCCAGGGATGGAGGAGACCCAGTACTTC
CATSDPPGMEETQYF
>TRBV4-2|NA|TRBJ1-5|many
TGTGCCAGCAGCCAGGACCCCCAGGGAAGGCCCCAGCATTTT
CASSQDPQGRPQHF
>TRBV20-1|NA|TRBJ2-5|many
TGCAGTGCTAGAGATCCTAGTGTGTACCAAGAGACCCAGTACTTC
CSARDPSVYQETQYF
>TRBV12-3/TRBV12-4|NA|TRBJ2-1|many
TGTGCCACCTTAATAGCGGCTGGGGGGAATGAGCAGTTCTTC
CATLIAAGGNEQFF
>TRBV29-1|NA|TRBJ2-7|many
TGCAGCGTTGGGGACCCCCAGGGACTTCCATACGAGCAGTACTTC
CSVGDPQGLPYEQYF
>TRBV4-1|TRBD2|TRBJ2-3|few
TGCGCCAGCAGCCAACGTTGGACGTCCTCCACTAGCGGGGGCCCCACAGATACGCAGTATTTT
CASSQRWTSSTSGGPTDTQYF